This T cell receptor (beta chain) derives from a study of T-cell memory formation after mild COVID-19. The wider study: The study found TCR clusters largely donor specific.

The germline V gene encodes CDR1 SGHTA and CDR2 FQGTGA. This CDR3 is built from 12 residues. Trimming took 1 base from V and 7 from J, leaving 6 bases between them. The study, taken as a whole, reports: Contracting clones from day 15 to 85 showed balanced CD4/CD8; later expanders favored CD4+.

Researchers used 5'RACE with constant-segment primers to make TCR alpha and TCR beta cDNA libraries that carry sample barcodes and UMIs. TCRdb redid the calling of the 5' RACE reads with MiXCR, one entry per CDR3 protein. Here the sample spans roughly 200,000 distinct CDR3 sequences, around 17% being singletons. This clonotype was picked up a small number of times. Its cognate antigen is unknown. Source material: PBMCs or a T cell subset sorted from them (not recorded which). The chain has TRBV7-3 and TRBJ2-3, with D hard to call. The receptor comes from an adult woman who had mild COVID-19 (a few samples of this study predate the infection). Cell type and time point are not known. CDR3 nucleotides: TGTGCCAGCAGCTTAAAGTCTCATACGCAGTATTTT. Translated, it gives CASSLKSHTQYF.